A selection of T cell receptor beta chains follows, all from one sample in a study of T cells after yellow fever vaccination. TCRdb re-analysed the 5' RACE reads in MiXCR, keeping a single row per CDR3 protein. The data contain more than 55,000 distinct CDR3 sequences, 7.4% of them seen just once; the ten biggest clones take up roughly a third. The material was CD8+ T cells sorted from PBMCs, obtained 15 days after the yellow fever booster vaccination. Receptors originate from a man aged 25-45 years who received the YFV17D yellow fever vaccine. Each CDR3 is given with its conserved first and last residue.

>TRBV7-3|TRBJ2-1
CASSLTNYNEQFF
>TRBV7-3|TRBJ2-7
CASSLGTGGVYEQYF
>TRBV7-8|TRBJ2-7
CASSLYRTTYEQYF
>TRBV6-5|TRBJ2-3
CASIGHWGTDTQYF
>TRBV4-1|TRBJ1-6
CASSQDFSGTGMLVDNSPLHF
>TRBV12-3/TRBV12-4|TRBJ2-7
CASRSGIYEQYF
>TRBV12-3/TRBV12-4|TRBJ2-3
CASSLRQGKTDTQYF
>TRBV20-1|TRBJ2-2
CSARGDVPDTGELFF
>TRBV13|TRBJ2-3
CASQQGPSTDTQYF
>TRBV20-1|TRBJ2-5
CSAKNLGTQYF
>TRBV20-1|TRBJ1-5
CSARAAEGIGFYSNQPQHF
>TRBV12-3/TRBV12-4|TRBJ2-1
CASSLSREFSGEQFF
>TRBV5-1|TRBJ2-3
CASSLRTGGTDTQYF
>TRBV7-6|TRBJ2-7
CASSPSWTSGMYEQYF
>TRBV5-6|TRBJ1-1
CASSLGAGGEAFF
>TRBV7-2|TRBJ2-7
CASNPDNSYEQYF
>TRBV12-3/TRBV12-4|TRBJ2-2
CASSPDGSGTGELFF